A single sample is the source of the 27 T cell receptor beta chains below, sequenced in a study of T cells after somatic rescue of genetic block (TCRdb year 2020). The protocol used for the library was the immunoSEQ multiplex PCR assay. The immuneACCESS repertoire file appears here via TCRdb, limited to in-frame rearrangements. These files lack a portion of the clones; in checked studies, under half of the deficit traces to unresolved V genes, and the cause of the others is not known. Within this sample are approximately 10,000 clones, with about 76% of them counted one time only. Together, the top ten hold approximately 12% of the sample. Sequenced material: peripheral blood mononuclear cells (PBMCs). Source of these receptors: a boy aged 5 to 17.

The chain has TRBV2 and TRBJ2-4; no reliable D call. Trimming stripped 4 bases from V and 7 bases from J, with 5 bases between. There are 11 residues in the CDR3. Per the germline V gene, CDR1 is SNHLY and CDR2 is FYNNEI. CDR3 sequence reads: CASSGRNIQYF. The CDR3 region has the DNA TGTGCCAGCAGTGGGCGGAACATTCAGTACTTC.

The V gene is TRBV5-5, the J gene TRBJ1-2; D is undetermined. The length of the CDR3 is 15 residues. V lost 2 bases, J lost 0 bases, and 11 bases lay in between. CDR1 and CDR2 from the germline V gene are SGHKS and YYEKEE (reference sequence). The CDR3 spells CASSFARESNYGYTF. The CDR3 bases are TGTGCCAGCAGCTTCGCGAGGGAATCTAACTATGGCTACACCTTC. Supplemented by reference TRBV5-5 and TRBJ1-2, the full variable domain reads DAGVTQSPTHLIKTRGQQVTLRCSPISGHKSVSWYQQVLGQGPQFIFQYYEKEERGRGNFPDRFSARQFPNYSSELNVNALLLGDSALYLCASSFARESNYGYTFGSGTRLTVV.

This clone was counted only a few times. The chain is built from TRBV11-1 and TRBJ2-3; TRBD2 matches at 13 bases. Trimming removed 3 bases from V and 1 base from J; junction bases left unmatched: 4. This CDR3 spans 17 amino acids. Germline-derived CDR1 and CDR2 are SGHAT and FQDESV (reference sequence). The CDR3: CASSFGLAGVGTDTQYF. CDR3 coding DNA: TGTGCCAGCAGCTTCGGACTAGCGGGGGTCGGCACAGATACGCAGTATTTT.

This clone occurred once. The genes are TRBV9 and TRBJ1-6, with 10 bases that match TRBD1. The V gene's germline CDR1 is SGDLS and CDR2 YYNGEE. J lost 8 bases, V lost 4 bases, and 12 bases had no gene match. The CDR3 is made up of 17 amino acids. The CDR3 is CASSRLGTGALDSPLHF. CDR3 coding DNA: TGTGCCAGCAGCCGACTGGGGACAGGGGCGCTGGATTCACCCCTCCACTTT.

The chain carries TRBV21-1 and TRBJ1-5; TRBD1 is the table's D call, not checked against the DNA. TRBV21-1 is flagged as a pseudogene. The CDR3 is 16 amino acids. The CDR3 here is CASSKDGGQGGQPQHF. CDR3 DNA sequence: TGTGCCAGCAGCAAAGACGGAGGACAGGGGGGACAGCCCCAGCATTTT.

The table lists this clone with a few counts. The chain uses TRBV7-9 and TRBJ1-1; no firm D call. V was pared by 5 bases and J by 4 bases, with 5 bases between. The germline V gene encodes CDR1 SEHNR and CDR2 FQNEAQ (reference sequence). This CDR3 is built from 11 residues. The chain's CDR3 is CASSGFTEAFF. In nucleotides, the CDR3 is TGTGCCAGCAGCGGGTTCACTGAAGCTTTCTTT.

The J gene is TRBJ1-2, the V gene TRBV6-6; TRBD1 might be the D (6 bases). The CDR3 is 12 residues long. CDR1 is MNHNY and CDR2 is SVGAGI in the germline V gene (reference sequence). The V gene lost 7 bases and the J gene lost 5 bases, with 11 bases spanning the gap. The CDR3 loop reads CASTRQGYGYTF. The CDR3 DNA reads TGTGCCAGCACCAGGCAGGGGTATGGCTACACCTTC.

The chain joins TRBV28 to TRBJ2-1, with D uncertain. Trimming stripped 1 base from V and 5 bases from J, with 9 bases between. CDR3 length: 14 residues. The germline V gene encodes CDR1 MDHEN and CDR2 SYDVKM. CDR3 DNA sequence: TGTGCCAGCAGTTTATATGGGCAAGACAATGAGCAGTTCTTC. Encoded protein: CASSLYGQDNEQFF.

V and J are TRBV29-1 and TRBJ1-5; D perhaps matches TRBD1 (5 bases). V dropped 6 bases and J dropped 0 bases, with 12 bases sitting between them. Germline values: CDR1 SQVTM, CDR2 ANQGSEA. This CDR3 is built from 14 residues. This CDR3 is CSVGFDSSNQPQHF. The CDR3 bases are TGCAGCGTCGGATTTGACAGTAGCAATCAGCCCCAGCATTTT.

V usage is TRBV5-6 and J usage is TRBJ2-1; D is unclear. This CDR3 comprises 16 residues. The germline CDR1 and CDR2 sequences are SGHDT and YYEEEE. V was clipped by 6 bases and J by 0 bases, with 16 bases between them. CDR3: CASTSSTHSSYNEQFF. DNA of the CDR3: TGTGCCAGCACCTCAAGTACCCACAGCTCCTACAATGAGCAGTTCTTC.

V is TRBV11-2 and J is TRBJ2-7; D possibly uses TRBD1 or TRBD2 (5 bases each). The V end was cut by 4 bases, the J end by 1 base, with 17 bases between. CDR1 and CDR2 (germline): SGHAT, FQNNGV. CDR3 length: 16 amino acids. The CDR3 coding sequence is TGTGCCAGCAGCTCAGGGCCGGGACCCTTTTCCTACGAGCAGTACTTC. Translating it yields CASSSGPGPFSYEQYF. Complete variable domain (other parts from reference TRBV11-2 and TRBJ2-7): EAGVAQSPRYKIIEKRQSVAFWCNPISGHATLYWYQQILGQGPKLLIQFQNNGVVDDSQLPKDRFSAERLKGVDSTLKIQPAKLEDSAVYLCASSSGPGPFSYEQYFGPGTRLTVT.

CDR3 sequence: CASSPGPASGLAGMLEQYF. CDR3 nucleotides: TGTGCCAGCAGCCCAGGTCCAGCCTCGGGACTAGCGGGAATGCTCGAGCAGTACTTC. The rearrangement links TRBV5-4 to TRBJ2-5, with 13 bases fitting TRBD2. Gene TRBJ2-7 matches the end of the DNA better, so the J call may be wrong. This CDR3 has 19 amino acids. Germline CDR1 and CDR2: SGHNT and YYREEE (reference sequence).

The chain is built from TRBV18 and TRBJ1-4; D is unresolved. Germline assignment: CDR1 KGHSH and CDR2 LQKENI. The CDR3 has 14 amino acids. Between the trimmed V and J ends, which lost 3 bases and 8 bases, there was a span of 13 bases. The CDR3 DNA reads TGTGCCAGCTCACCGGCCTATCTATTAGAAAAACTGTTTTTT. Amino acid sequence: CASSPAYLLEKLFF.

This sequence joins TRBV6-1 and TRBJ2-5, with 8 bases matching TRBD2. The CDR3 runs 13 residues. Germline values: CDR1 MNHNS, CDR2 SASEGT. The V gene end was trimmed by 11 bases and the J gene end by 2 bases; junction bases not matched to a gene: 7. The CDR3 DNA sequence: TGTGCCGCGGGGGGCCGAAGACAAGAGACCCAGTACTTC. This encodes CAAGGRRQETQYF.

The rearrangement links TRBV30 to TRBJ2-5; no firm D call. CDR1 and CDR2 (germline): GTSNPN, SVGIG (reference sequence). CDR3 size: 14 residues. Trimming took 0 bases from V and 5 from J, leaving 13 bases between them. CDR3 bases: TGTGCCTGGAGTGTCACTATTTTGGGGGAGACCCAGTACTTC. Translating it yields CAWSVTILGETQYF.

This rearrangement joins TRBV9 to TRBJ2-7, with D possibly TRBD1 on 6 matching bases. Germline V gene data show CDR1 as SGDLS and CDR2 as YYNGEE. The CDR3 has 18 amino acids. Trimming stripped 7 bases from V and 0 bases from J, with 26 bases between. The CDR3 region is CASHATPRTEDLSYEQYF. The CDR3 DNA sequence: TGTGCCAGCCACGCCACACCCCGGACAGAGGACCTCTCCTACGAGCAGTACTTC.

This clone is deemed medium-sized. This rearrangement joins TRBV9 to TRBJ1-3; tentative D call: TRBD1 (5 bases). This CDR3 comprises 16 residues. Trimming removed 3 bases from V and 1 base from J, with 14 bases in between. CDR1 is SGDLS, CDR2 YYNGEE, per germline. In nucleotides, the CDR3 is TGTGCCAGCAGCGCGCCGCCAGGGCCTTCTGGAAACACCATATATTTT. Protein: CASSAPPGPSGNTIYF.

Within the sample, this clone is medium-sized. This rearrangement joins TRBV11-2 to TRBJ2-7; D not resolved. Trimming took 8 bases from V and 5 from J, leaving 10 bases between them. In germline, CDR1 is SGHAT, CDR2 FQNNGV. This CDR3 is built from 11 residues. For the CDR3, the DNA is TGTGCCAGCCGAACGATCCACGAGCAGTACTTC. Protein: CASRTIHEQYF.

This chain uses TRBV6-5 with TRBJ2-7, with 11 positions matching TRBD1. The V segment lost 7 bases and the J segment 5 bases; nucleotides outside the gene matches: 7. CDR3 length: 14 amino acids. Germline V gene sequence: CDR1 MNHEY, CDR2 SVGAGI. In DNA form, the CDR3 reads TGTGCCAGCACTGCCCCGGGACAGGGGGACGAGCAGTACTTC. It encodes CASTAPGQGDEQYF.

The V gene is TRBV9, the J gene TRBJ2-3, with 9 bases lining up with TRBD2. CDR1 SGDLS and CDR2 YYNGEE come from the germline V gene. The CDR3 is 16 residues long. Trimming at V came to 4 bases and at J to 3 bases, leaving 9 bases not matched to a gene. CDR3 amino acids: CASSPQGLAKTDTQYF. CDR3 DNA sequence: TGTGCCAGCAGCCCCCAGGGACTAGCAAAAACAGATACGCAGTATTTT.

This clone has just one count. The chain joins TRBV5-1 to TRBJ2-2; D ambiguous. Trimming stripped 0 bases from V and 6 bases from J, with 12 bases between. CDR1 is SGHRS, CDR2 YFSETQ, per germline. The CDR3 loop spans 15 amino acids. The CDR3 DNA follows: TGCGCCAGCAGCTTGGCCTCCCCGCGTCCCGGGGAGCTGTTTTTT. Protein product: CASSLASPRPGELFF.

The V call is TRBV27, the J call TRBJ1-2; a possible D gene is TRBD1 (5 bases). Germline V gives CDR1 MNHEY, CDR2 SMNVEV (reference sequence). The CDR3 is 16 residues long. Trimming removed 3 bases at V and 2 bases at J, with 16 bases between. The CDR3 region is CASSLVGAPGNYGYTF. CDR3 nucleotide sequence: TGTGCCAGCAGTTTGGTAGGGGCGCCCGGGAACTATGGCTACACCTTC.

The rearrangement uses TRBV5-4 and TRBJ2-7, with 10 bases fitting TRBD1. The CDR3 consists of 14 residues. V shed 2 bases and J 5 bases; nucleotides not matched to a gene: 4. CDR1 and CDR2 (germline): SGHNT, YYREEE (reference sequence). CDR3 sequence (DNA): TGTGCCAGCAGCTTTTCCGGGACAGGGGACGAGCAGTACTTC. This encodes CASSFSGTGDEQYF.

This clone occurred once. The V and J genes are TRBV11-3 and TRBJ2-5; TRBD1 matches 8 bases. The J call may not be correct, given that the DNA end is closer to TRBJ2-7. This CDR3 is built from 15 residues. Germline lookup yields CDR1 SGHNT and CDR2 YENEEA. The CDR3 reads CASSFDRGSSYEQYF. DNA of the CDR3: TGTGCCAGCAGCTTTGACAGGGGTTCCTCCTACGAGCAGTACTTC.

The chain couples TRBV11-2 to TRBJ1-4; D uncertain. The CDR3 runs to 16 residues. V dropped 1 base and J dropped 4 bases, with 13 bases sitting between them. Per germline, CDR1 SGHAT and CDR2 FQNNGV. This CDR3 is CASSLVGPGGNEKLFF. The DNA of the CDR3 is TGTGCCAGCAGCTTAGTTGGGCCGGGTGGTAATGAAAAACTGTTTTTT.

The chain couples TRBV23-1 to TRBJ1-5; possibly TRBD1 for D (5 bases). TRBV23-1 belongs to the ORF category, with a function that is uncertain. This CDR3 has 14 amino acids. Trimming left V 4 bases short and J 3 bases short, with 10 bases between. In DNA, the CDR3 is TGCGCCAGCAGTCCTGACAGCCACAATCAGCCCCAGCATTTT. This encodes CASSPDSHNQPQHF.

V is TRBV6-6 and J is TRBJ2-3; a possible D gene is TRBD1 (6 bases). The V gene lost 5 bases and the J gene lost 1 base, with 10 bases spanning the gap. This CDR3 has 14 amino acids. Germline V gene sequence: CDR1 MNHNY, CDR2 SVGAGI (reference sequence). The CDR3 coding sequence is TGTGCCAGCAGTCAAAGGACAGGCACAGATACGCAGTATTTT. Protein product: CASSQRTGTDTQYF.